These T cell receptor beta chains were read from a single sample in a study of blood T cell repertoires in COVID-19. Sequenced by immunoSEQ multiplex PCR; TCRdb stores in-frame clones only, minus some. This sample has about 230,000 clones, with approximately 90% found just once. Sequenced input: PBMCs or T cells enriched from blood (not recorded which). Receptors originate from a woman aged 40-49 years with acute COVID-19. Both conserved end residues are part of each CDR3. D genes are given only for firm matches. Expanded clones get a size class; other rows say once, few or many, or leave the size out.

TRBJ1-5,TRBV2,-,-,TGTGCCAGCAGTGAACTGACATCCAATCAGCCCCAGCATTTT,CASSELTSNQPQHF
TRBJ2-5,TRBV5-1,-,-,TGCGCCAGCAGCCCCTCGAACAAGGGGGTCGGAGAGACCCAGTACTTC,CASSPSNKGVGETQYF
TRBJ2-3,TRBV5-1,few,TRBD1,TGCGCCAGCAGCACCGGACAGGGTAGCACAGATACGCAGTATTTT,CASSTGQGSTDTQYF
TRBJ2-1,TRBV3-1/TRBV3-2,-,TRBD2,TGTGCCAGCAGCCGGACTAGCGGATACAATGAGCAGTTCTTC,CASSRTSGYNEQFF
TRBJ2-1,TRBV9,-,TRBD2,TGTGCCAGCAGCGTAGTAGCGGGAGAGCAGTTCTTC,CASSVVAGEQFF
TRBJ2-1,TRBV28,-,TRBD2,TGTGCCAGCAGTCCGACTAGCGGGAGGGCCTATGAGCAGTTCTTC,CASSPTSGRAYEQFF
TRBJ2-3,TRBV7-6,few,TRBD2,TGTGCCAGCAGCTTAGGGAGCGGGGGGGGCACAGATACGCAGTATTTT,CASSLGSGGGTDTQYF
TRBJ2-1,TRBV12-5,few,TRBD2,TGTGCTAGTGGCCGACTAGCGGGAGTGGGCAATGAGCAGTTCTTC,CASGRLAGVGNEQFF
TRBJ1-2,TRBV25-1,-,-,TGTGCCAGCAGTGAGGCAGGGATGGGCGGCTACACCTTC,CASSEAGMGGYTF
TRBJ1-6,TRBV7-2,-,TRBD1,TGTGCCAGCAGCTCATGGGACAGATTCGCCCACTTT,CASSSWDRFAHF
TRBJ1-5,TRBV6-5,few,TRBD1,TGTGCCAGCGGACTGAGCAGGGGGACATATCAGCCCCAGCATTTT,CASGLSRGTYQPQHF
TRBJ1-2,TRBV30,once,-,TGTGCCTGGACGTTCCGGGGGGAAGGCTACACCTTC,CAWTFRGEGYTF
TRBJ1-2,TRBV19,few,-,TGTGCCAGTACCCCTGAACAGGGTGCTAACTATGGCTACACCTTC,CASTPEQGANYGYTF
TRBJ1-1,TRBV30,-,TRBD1,TGTGCCTGGAAGGGACAGCAGAACACTGAAGCTTTCTTT,CAWKGQQNTEAFF
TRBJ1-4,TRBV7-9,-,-,TGTGCGACGAAGGGGGAAAAACTGTTTTTT,CATKGEKLFF
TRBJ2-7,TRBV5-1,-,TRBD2,TGCGCCAGCAGCTACTCGACTAGCGGGGGGACTCCTTCCTACGAGCAGTACTTC,CASSYSTSGGTPSYEQYF
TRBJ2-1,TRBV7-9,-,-,TGTGCCAGCAGCCCCCTAGCAACGAGCTCCTACAATGAGCAGTTCTTC,CASSPLATSSYNEQFF
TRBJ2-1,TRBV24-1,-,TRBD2,TGTGCCACCAGTGATCAGCGGGGGGAAGCCTACAATGAGCAGTTCTTC,CATSDQRGEAYNEQFF
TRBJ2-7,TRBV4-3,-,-,TGCGCCAGCAGCCGCGCGATAGGGGTCTACGAGCAGTACTTC,CASSRAIGVYEQYF
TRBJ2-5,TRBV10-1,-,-,TGCGCCAGCAGTCGCGACATTAAAGAGACCCAGTACTTC,CASSRDIKETQYF
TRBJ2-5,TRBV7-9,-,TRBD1,TGTGCCAGCAGACCAAGGACAGGGGGAATGGTGAACCAAGAGACCCAGTACTTC,CASRPRTGGMVNQETQYF
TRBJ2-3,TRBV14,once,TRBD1,TGTGCCAGCAGCCAAGGAAACAGGGGGACCACAGATACGCAGTATTTT,CASSQGNRGTTDTQYF
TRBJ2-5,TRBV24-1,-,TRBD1,TGTGCCACCAGTGGAACAGGGGGCGATTCGAAAGAGACCCAGTACTTC,CATSGTGGDSKETQYF
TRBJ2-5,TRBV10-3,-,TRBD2,TGTGCCTCCCAAGACACTAGCGGCCAAGAGACCCAGTACTTC,CASQDTSGQETQYF
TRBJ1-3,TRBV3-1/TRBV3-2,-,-,TGTGCCAGCAGCCAAGTCACAGTAACTGGAAACACCATATATTTT,CASSQVTVTGNTIYF
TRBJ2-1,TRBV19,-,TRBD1,TGTGCCAGTAGTATACGAGGGGGCGGGCAGTTCTTC,CASSIRGGGQFF
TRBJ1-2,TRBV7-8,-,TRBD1,TGTGCCAGCAGCTTCGACAGGGGGTTTACGGACCCCGGTGGCTACACCTTC,CASSFDRGFTDPGGYTF
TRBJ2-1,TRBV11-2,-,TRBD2,TGTGCCAGCAGCTTGCGGGGGGGCCGCAATGAGCAGTTCTTC,CASSLRGGRNEQFF
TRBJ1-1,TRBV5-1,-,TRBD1,TGCGCCAGCAGCTTGGGGGACAGGGGGCGTAGCGTGAACACTGAAGCTTTCTTT,CASSLGDRGRSVNTEAFF
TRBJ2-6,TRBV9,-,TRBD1,TGTGCCAGCAGCGCGTTGACAGGGGGCCTCTCTGGGGCCAACGTCCTGACTTTC,CASSALTGGLSGANVLTF
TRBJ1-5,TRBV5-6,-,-,TGTGCCAGCAGCTTGGCCGGAAGGGGTGGCAATCAGCCCCAGCATTTT,CASSLAGRGGNQPQHF
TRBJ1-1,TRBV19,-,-,TGTGCCAGTAGTATAGGAGGCAAAAACACTGAAGCTTTCTTT,CASSIGGKNTEAFF
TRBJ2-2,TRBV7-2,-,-,TGTGCCAGCAGCTTAAGGGGCACCCAAATCTTGGAGCTGTTTTTT,CASSLRGTQILELFF
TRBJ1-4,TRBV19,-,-,TGTGCCAGTAGTGCCGGGGTGGCTGAAAAACTGTTTTTT,CASSAGVAEKLFF
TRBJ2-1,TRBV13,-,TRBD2,TGTGCCAGCAGCTCCACTAGCGGGGGGTACCCCAATGAGCAGTTCTTC,CASSSTSGGYPNEQFF
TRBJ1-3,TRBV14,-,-,TGTGCCAGCAGCCAAGGAACTTACCTCTCTGGAAACACCATATATTTT,CASSQGTYLSGNTIYF
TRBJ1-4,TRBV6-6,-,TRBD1,TGTGCCAGCAGTCCCCAACAGGGGGTAAATGAAAAACTGTTTTTT,CASSPQQGVNEKLFF
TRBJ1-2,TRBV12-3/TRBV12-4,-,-,TGTGCCACTACTAACAGGACTAACTATGGCTACACCTTC,CATTNRTNYGYTF
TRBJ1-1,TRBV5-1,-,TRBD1,TGCGCCAGCAGCCTACAGGGGGCTTTCACTGAAGCTTTCTTT,CASSLQGAFTEAFF
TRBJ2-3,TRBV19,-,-,TGTGCCAGTAGTATGACAGGCTGGGGCACAGATACGCAGTATTTT,CASSMTGWGTDTQYF